Listed below are T cell receptor beta chains from one sample, sequenced in a study of T-cell reconstitution after alpha-beta-depleted transplantation in children. Each CDR3 protein gets one entry after TCRdb re-called the PCR reads with MiXCR. The sample consists of about 1,000,000 distinct CDR3 sequences, roughly 29% of them appearing once. The source material was PBMCs, mostly from graft donor cells, sampled 360 days after TCRalphabeta/CD19-depleted stem cell transplant. Receptors were obtained from a boy under two years old who had a stem cell transplant for SCID, so the T cells may come from the graft donor. Both conserved end residues are part of each CDR3. Each record gives: J gene, CDR3 length, clone size, D gene, V gene, CDR3 protein, CDR3 DNA. The D gene is left open where the match is weak. Rows give clone size only sometimes, using once, few, many, or a class for an expanded clone.

>TRBJ2-1|16|few|TRBD2|TRBV9
CASSLRGGLLLNEQFF
TGTGCCAGCAGCTTACGGGGGGGACTCCTACTCAATGAGCAGTTCTTC
>TRBJ2-2|13|many|-|TRBV28
CASSFRNTGELFF
TGTGCCAGCAGTTTTAGGAACACCGGGGAGCTGTTTTTT
>TRBJ2-1|16|-|-|TRBV29-1
CSVEDREDGSYNEQFF
TGCAGCGTTGAAGACAGGGAGGACGGTAGCTACAATGAGCAGTTCTTC
>TRBJ2-1|15|-|TRBD2|TRBV20-1
CSAGGRLANNNEQFF
TGCAGTGCCGGAGGTAGACTAGCGAATAACAATGAGCAGTTCTTC
>TRBJ2-5|15|-|TRBD2|TRBV6-2/TRBV6-3
CASSLLAVPQETQYF
TGTGCCAGCAGTCTACTAGCGGTTCCTCAAGAGACCCAGTACTTC
>TRBJ1-6|16|-|TRBD1|TRBV5-1
CASSSNRGQDNSPLHF
TGCGCCAGCAGCTCCAACAGGGGGCAGGACAATTCACCCCTCCACTTT
>TRBJ2-1|17|-|TRBD2|TRBV9
CASSAPRGGGPYNEQFF
TGTGCCAGCAGCGCCCCGCGGGGCGGGGGACCCTACAATGAGCAGTTCTTC
>TRBJ2-1|17|few|TRBD2|TRBV27
CASSRLAGGDSYNEQFF
TGTGCCAGCAGCCGACTAGCGGGGGGGGACTCCTACAATGAGCAGTTCTTC
>TRBJ1-2|11|-|-|TRBV6-6
CASSFGKGYTF
TGTGCCAGCAGTTTTGGGAAGGGCTACACCTTC
>TRBJ2-1|19|-|TRBD2|TRBV28
CASCFALGRLADSYNEQFF
TGTGCCAGCTGTTTTGCATTGGGCCGACTAGCGGACTCCTACAATGAGCAGTTCTTC
>TRBJ2-1|15|few|TRBD2|TRBV12-3/TRBV12-4
CASSFTSGGINEQFF
TGTGCCAGCAGTTTCACTAGCGGGGGTATAAATGAGCAGTTCTTC
>TRBJ1-1|13|-|-|TRBV15
CATSSSRDTEAFF
TGTGCCACCAGCAGTTCTCGGGACACTGAAGCTTTCTTT
>TRBJ2-3|15|few|TRBD2|TRBV12-3/TRBV12-4
CASRSTSGEGDTQYF
TGTGCCAGCAGATCCACTAGCGGGGAAGGCGATACGCAGTATTTT
>TRBJ2-1|16|-|TRBD2|TRBV5-1
CASSLEGLAGANEQFF
TGCGCCAGCAGCTTGGAGGGACTAGCGGGGGCGAATGAGCAGTTCTTC
>TRBJ1-1|11|-|-|TRBV28
CASGPGPRAFF
TGTGCCAGTGGACCGGGGCCGAGGGCTTTCTTT
>TRBJ1-3|14|few|TRBD1|TRBV15
CATSRETGRNTIYF
TGTGCCACCAGCAGAGAGACAGGGCGAAACACCATATATTTT
>TRBJ2-7|14|-|TRBD1|TRBV4-3
CASSQDSRTGDQYF
TGCGCCAGCAGCCAAGATTCTCGAACAGGGGACCAGTACTTC
>TRBJ2-7|14|-|-|TRBV7-9
CASSPPAGDYEQYF
TGTGCCAGCAGCCCGCCTGCAGGGGACTACGAGCAGTACTTC
>TRBJ1-6|14|-|-|TRBV25-1
CASSDDNYNSPLHF
TGTGCCAGCAGTGACGACAACTATAATTCACCCCTCCACTTT
>TRBJ1-4|14|few|-|TRBV9
CASSGSAPNEKLFF
TGTGCCAGCAGCGGCTCCGCGCCGAATGAAAAACTGTTTTTT
>TRBJ1-4|15|-|-|TRBV5-5
CASSLSGGLAEKLFF
TGTGCCAGCAGCTTGTCGGGGGGCTTGGCTGAAAAACTGTTTTTT
>TRBJ2-2|15|few|TRBD1|TRBV12-3/TRBV12-4
CASSLDRGGGGELFF
TGTGCCAGCAGTCTTGACAGGGGGGGAGGCGGGGAGCTGTTTTTT
>TRBJ2-4|15|once|TRBD2|TRBV5-6
CASSLLGPGGNIQYF
TGTGCCAGCAGCTTGCTGGGACCGGGAGGAAACATTCAGTACTTC
>TRBJ2-3|13|-|TRBD2|TRBV5-1
CASSWTSGDTQYF
TGCGCCAGCAGCTGGACTAGCGGCGATACGCAGTATTTT
>TRBJ2-7|15|few|-|TRBV4-3
CASSQDWGQGYEQYF
TGCGCCAGCAGCCAAGATTGGGGGCAGGGGTACGAGCAGTACTTC
>TRBJ2-1|18|-|TRBD1|TRBV4-1
CASRHGTGGIRNYNEQFF
TGCGCCAGCAGACACGGGACAGGGGGAATACGAAATTACAATGAGCAGTTCTTC